The 18 T cell receptor beta chains below were found in one sample sequenced in a study of shared clonotypes between healthy human individuals. The assay was immunoSEQ multiplex PCR, and TCRdb's table has in-frame clones only and misses some. Among about 380,000 clones, about 96% were seen once, and the ten largest hold approximately 0.32%. The specimen was memory CD8+ T cells sorted from blood. Noted subset: CD45RO+ cells pooled with CCR7-negative TemRA cells. These TCRs come from a man between 25 and 39 years old in good health.

V is TRBV7-2 and J is TRBJ2-5, with D maybe TRBD1 (6 bases). Trimming left V 5 bases short and J 5 bases short, with 15 bases between. Germline V CDR1 and CDR2: SGHTA, FQGNSA. The CDR3 loop spans 14 amino acids. CDR3 region: CASSRQVDGETQYF. The DNA of the CDR3 is TGTGCCAGCAGCCGACAGGTAGATGGGGAGACCCAGTACTTC.

The rearrangement uses TRBV5-1 and TRBJ1-6; D is unresolved. The CDR3 has 15 amino acids. V lost 1 base and J 7 bases, leaving 12 bases between the germline ends. Germline values: CDR1 SGHRS, CDR2 YFSETQ. The CDR3 DNA reads as TGCGCCAGCAGCTTGTCCCCCCCCGGGAATTCACCCCTCCACTTT. Its protein is CASSLSPPGNSPLHF. Supplemented by reference TRBV5-1 and TRBJ1-6, the full variable domain reads KAGVTQTPRYLIKTRGQQVTLSCSPISGHRSVSWYQQTPGQGLQFLFEYFSETQRNKGNFPGRFSGRQFSNSRSEMNVSTLELGDSALYLCASSLSPPGNSPLHFGNGTRLTVT.

The chain joins TRBV28 to TRBJ2-5; weak D call: TRBD1 (5 bases). Germline values: CDR1 MDHEN, CDR2 SYDVKM. The V and J ends lost 11 bases and 5 bases respectively, with 18 bases between them. There are 13 residues in the CDR3. This CDR3 reads CAHNAPGSETQYF. In DNA form, the CDR3 reads TGTGCCCATAACGCCCCAGGGTCCGAGACCCAGTACTTC.

V is TRBV15 and J is TRBJ2-7; TRBD2 matches 8 bases. The germline V gene has CDR1 LNHNV and CDR2 YYDKDF (reference sequence). V was pared by 7 bases and J by 1 base, with 6 bases of the junction left unmatched. The CDR3 sequence is 14 residues long. CDR3 protein: CATKNSGKSYEQYF. The CDR3 bases are TGTGCCACCAAGAATAGCGGGAAATCCTACGAGCAGTACTTC.

This rearrangement joins TRBV19 to TRBJ2-1, with D tentatively TRBD2 (6 bases). The CDR3 extends over 13 amino acids. V was clipped by 6 bases and J by 6 bases, with 12 bases between them. CDR1 and CDR2 from the germline V gene are LNHDA and SQIVND (reference sequence). The CDR3 here is CASSPVRGNEQFF. In nucleotides, the CDR3 is TGTGCCAGTAGCCCTGTGCGGGGCAATGAGCAGTTCTTC.

This clone showed up just once. This rearrangement joins TRBV10-3 to TRBJ2-2, with D tentatively TRBD1 (6 bases). Germline V gives CDR1 ENHRY, CDR2 SYGVKD. V dropped 3 bases and J dropped 0 bases, with 8 bases sitting between them. This CDR3 is built from 15 residues. Written as DNA, the CDR3 is TGTGCCATCAGTGACAGGGGCCCGAACACCGGGGAGCTGTTTTTT. It translates to CAISDRGPNTGELFF.

The chain employs TRBV19 and TRBJ2-5, with TRBD2 as a possible D gene (5 bases). This CDR3 region has 15 residues. Trimming pared 5 bases from V and 4 bases from J, leaving 17 bases between. Germline V CDR1 and CDR2: LNHDA, SQIVND (reference sequence). This chain's CDR3 is CASSASGLMRETQYF. For the CDR3, the DNA is TGTGCCAGTAGTGCCTCTGGACTCATGAGAGAGACCCAGTACTTC. Variable domain in full (rest from reference TRBV19 and TRBJ2-5): DGGITQSPKYLFRKEGQNVTLSCEQNLNHDAMYWYRQDPGQGLRLIYYSQIVNDFQKGDIAEGYSVSREKKESFPLTVTSAQKNPTAFYLCASSASGLMRETQYFGPGTRLLVL.

V usage is TRBV9 and J usage is TRBJ2-7; D remains unclear. V lost 0 bases, J lost 3 bases, and 7 bases lay in between. The germline V gene has CDR1 SGDLS and CDR2 YYNGEE. This CDR3 has 13 residues. CDR3 residues: CASSVGGDYEQYF. The DNA for the CDR3 is TGTGCCAGCAGCGTAGGTGGCGACTACGAGCAGTACTTC.

This sequence joins TRBV2 and TRBJ2-1; no clear D gene. The V and J ends lost 7 bases and 1 base respectively, with 11 bases between them. The CDR3 is 14 amino acids. Germline V lookup: CDR1 SNHLY, CDR2 FYNNEI. This chain's CDR3 is CASTQRRSYNEQFF. The CDR3 DNA follows: TGTGCCAGCACCCAACGAAGGTCCTACAATGAGCAGTTCTTC.

This clone was detected only once. This chain joins TRBV7-2 and TRBJ1-3; D ambiguous. The CDR3 runs to 16 residues. V lost 0 bases, J lost 0 bases, and 9 bases lay in between. Germline CDR1 SGHTA, CDR2 FQGNSA. The DNA of the CDR3 is TGTGCCAGCAGCTTAGCCGGGCTAAGCTCTGGAAACACCATATATTTT. Residues: CASSLAGLSSGNTIYF.

The chain employs TRBV30 and TRBJ2-7; D is undetermined. This CDR3 comprises 14 residues. CDR1 is GTSNPN and CDR2 is SVGIG in the germline V gene (reference sequence). Trimming left V 3 bases short and J 1 base short, with 13 bases between. CDR3 residues: CAWRIDGGSYEQYF. CDR3 sequence (DNA): TGTGCCTGGAGAATCGACGGCGGATCCTACGAGCAGTACTTC. The full variable domain, its missing parts supplied by reference TRBV30 and TRBJ2-7, is SQTIHQWPATLVQPVGSPLSLECTVEGTSNPNLYWYRQAAGRGLQLLFYSVGIGQISSEVPQNLSASRPQDRQFILSSKKLLLSDSGFYLCAWRIDGGSYEQYFGPGTRLTVT.

About this clone itself: The sample holds other DNA sequences that translate to the same CDR3. The chain joins TRBV20-1 to TRBJ1-1; no clear D. The CDR3 is made up of 11 amino acids. Deletions cut 1 base from V and 5 bases from J, with 5 bases between. The germline CDR1 and CDR2 sequences are DFQATT and SNEGSKA (reference sequence). The CDR3 region is CSARGGTEAFF. The CDR3 DNA sequence: TGCAGTGCTAGAGGGGGAACTGAAGCTTTCTTT.

This chain links TRBV29-1 with TRBJ2-1; the match to TRBD2 covers 8 bases. The CDR3 is made up of 17 amino acids. Losses at the gene ends were 3 bases for V and 7 bases for J; bases not matched to a gene: 17. CDR1 is SQVTM, CDR2 ANQGSEA, per germline. CDR3 sequence: CSVDGGHLTGGPNEQFF. In DNA, the CDR3 is TGCAGCGTTGATGGGGGGCACCTAACGGGAGGGCCGAATGAGCAGTTCTTC.

This chain links TRBV7-8 with TRBJ2-2, with 14 positions matching TRBD2. This CDR3 has 16 amino acids. The J segment lost 3 bases and the V segment lost 5 bases, leaving 2 bases of the junction unmatched. Per germline, CDR1 SGHVS and CDR2 FQNEAQ. This chain's CDR3 is CASSRTSGRYTGELFF. The CDR3 nucleotides read TGTGCCAGCAGCCGGACTAGCGGGAGGTACACCGGGGAGCTGTTTTTT.

J is TRBJ2-3 and V is TRBV11-2, with 14 bases matching TRBD2. The V segment lost 5 bases and the J segment 3 bases; nucleotides outside the gene matches: 4. CDR1 is SGHAT, CDR2 FQNNGV, per germline. CDR3 length: 16 amino acids. CDR3 coding DNA: TGTGCCAGCAGCGGGACTAGCGGGAGTCTAACAGATACGCAGTATTTT. Its protein product is CASSGTSGSLTDTQYF.

The table lists this clone with a count of one. The chain joins TRBV19 to TRBJ2-4; the D is unclear. The CDR3 is made up of 15 amino acids. The V and J ends lost 6 bases and 0 bases respectively, with 12 bases between them. From germline, CDR1 is LNHDA and CDR2 SQIVND (reference sequence). The CDR3 sequence is CASRPNGRAKNIQYF. The CDR3 coding sequence is TGTGCCAGTAGGCCAAATGGCCGAGCCAAAAACATTCAGTACTTC.

V and J are TRBV6-1 and TRBJ2-1; possibly TRBD1 or TRBD2 for D (5 bases each). Trimming cost V 11 bases and J 0 bases, with 17 bases left between them. The V gene's germline CDR1 is MNHNS and CDR2 SASEGT. The CDR3 loop spans 15 amino acids. CDR3 in amino acids: CAGGFYPPSYNEQFF. The DNA of the CDR3 is TGTGCCGGGGGATTTTATCCTCCCTCCTACAATGAGCAGTTCTTC.

The chain joins TRBV15 to TRBJ2-1; 9 nucleotides agree with TRBD2. Trimming took 0 bases from V and 10 from J; bases not matched to a gene: 7. The CDR3 sequence is 15 residues long. Germline V gene data show CDR1 as LNHNV and CDR2 as YYDKDF (reference sequence). The CDR3 DNA is TGTGCCACCAGCAGAGATGGCGGGAGGGTCGGCGAGCAGTTCTTC. Its translation: CATSRDGGRVGEQFF.